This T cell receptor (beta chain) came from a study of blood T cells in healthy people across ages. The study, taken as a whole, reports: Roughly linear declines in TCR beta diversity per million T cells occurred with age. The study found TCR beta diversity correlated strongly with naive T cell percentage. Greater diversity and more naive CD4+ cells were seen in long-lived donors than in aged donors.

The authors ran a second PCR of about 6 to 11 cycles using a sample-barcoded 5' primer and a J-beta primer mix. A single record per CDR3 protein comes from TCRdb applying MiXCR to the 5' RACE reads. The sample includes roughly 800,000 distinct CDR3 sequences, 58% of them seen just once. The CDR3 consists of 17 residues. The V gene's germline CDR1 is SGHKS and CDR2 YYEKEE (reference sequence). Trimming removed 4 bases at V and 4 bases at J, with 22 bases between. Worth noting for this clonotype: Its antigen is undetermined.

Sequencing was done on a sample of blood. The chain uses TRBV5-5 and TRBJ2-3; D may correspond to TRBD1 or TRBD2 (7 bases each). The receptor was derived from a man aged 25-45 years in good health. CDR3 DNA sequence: TGTGCCAGCAGCCCCCCAGGGGGGGCCACCGGTTCAGATACGCAGTATTTT. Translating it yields CASSPPGGATGSDTQYF. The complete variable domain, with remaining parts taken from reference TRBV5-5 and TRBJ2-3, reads DAGVTQSPTHLIKTRGQQVTLRCSPISGHKSVSWYQQVLGQGPQFIFQYYEKEERGRGNFPDRFSARQFPNYSSELNVNALLLGDSALYLCASSPPGGATGSDTQYFGPGTRLTVL.